Detailed here is one TCR beta chain. This clonotype was recorded once. Its antigen is unknown. Within one base of it there is no much larger clone, and no base qualities were kept. Single-read evidence is weak. Trimming removed 0 bases from V and 4 bases from J, leaving 17 bases between the germline ends. The CDR3, cysteine through phenylalanine, is 17 amino acids long. Of all the DNA, just the CDR3 is kept, 51 bases in frame from base 1. Via the germline V gene (reference sequence), CDR1 is LGHDT and CDR2 YNNKEL. The record originates from a study of early T cells in non-severe SARS-CoV-2 infection (dated by TCRdb to the early 2020s). Context from the whole study: TCR sequencing used bulk RNA from unsorted whole blood, so alpha and beta chains could not be paired. The paper's findings and limits, for the study overall: VDJdb matching was skewed toward anti-spike CD8 responses and likely underestimated virus-specific expansions, missing private and CD4 specificities.

Set within a cohort of healthcare workers in London, UK, this nested case-control study involved weekly PCR testing of nasopharyngeal swabs along with blood sampling. Healthcare workers were enrolled in the week of the UK lockdown, from 23 to 31 March 2020, and were followed every week for up to about 16 weeks. Receptor amplification or capture employed 5' RACE. The data were produced on a NextSeq 500. To correct for sequencing error and PCR bias, the TCR library protocol tagged individual cDNA molecules with unique molecular identifiers. TCR alpha and beta chains were both sequenced, and the abundances of alpha and beta sequences in each sample were closely correlated with each other. The study's processing was this. Decombinator V4 was used to annotate TCR sequences for V gene, J gene and CDR3. Expanded TCRs were defined as changing significantly between any two time points under a Poisson model with p below 0.0001. TCR abundances were normalised to the total number of TCRs sequenced in each sample and reported as counts per million. MAIT TCRs were defined by TRAV1-2 paired with TRAJ12, TRAJ20 or TRAJ33, and iNKT TCRs by TRAV10 paired with TRAJ18. VDJdb, accessed 1 November 2021, was searched for CMV, EBV and SARS-CoV-2 annotated TCRs, with TCRs annotated for multiple antigens excluded. TCRdb reworked the public reads: Q25 trimming with fastp, MiXCR clone assembly, productive beta chains retained. Rows are unified per CDR3 protein, each entry keeping the most common DNA and genes. The V and J calls, along with clone size, are taken from TCRdb and not from the paper's own processing. The sample has some 35,000 distinct CDR3 sequences on record, roughly 6.8% of them singletons. The top ten clonotypes cover under 25% of the sample.

This TCR came from an adult who was a healthcare worker with PCR-confirmed SARS-CoV-2 infection or an uninfected control (not recorded which). The chain employs TRBV3-1 and TRBJ2-3, with the D gene too uncertain to name. Specimen: whole blood, collected at baseline. DNA sequence: TGTGCCAGCAGCCAAGATTCACGCGGCAGTCCCTCAGATACGCAGTATTTT. This codes for CASSQDSRGSPSDTQYF.